This TCR beta chain was identified in a study of cytomegalovirus exposure and HLA in healthy donors. Overall study: The roughly 700 first-cohort repertoires and the 100 to 150 validation repertoires shared the same platform, a later analysis reported.

The donors formed part of the approximately 120-subject validation cohort, distinct from the roughly 670-subject first cohort. The CDR3 is 19 residues long. The germline gives CDR1 LNHDA, CDR2 SQIVND (reference sequence). V shed 5 bases and J 7 bases; nucleotides not matched to a gene: 15. Libraries were prepared by immunoSEQ multiplex PCR; TCRdb keeps only in-frame clonotypes and omits some of them. Here the sample spans approximately 60,000 clones, 80% to 95% being singletons. About this clone: Antigen specificity is unknown.

General study findings and limits: A list of 150 or so TCR beta chains associated with cytomegalovirus was given. The classifier reportedly diagnosed cytomegalovirus status with high sensitivity and specificity.

The genes are TRBV19 and TRBJ2-1; 15 nucleotides align to TRBD2. The clonotype comes from a man aged 18 to 30 in good health and CMV-seronegative. Input material: PBMCs. The DNA for the CDR3 is TGTGCCAGTAGTCGGCCGGGACTAGCGGGAGGAATTTTTAAGAATGAGCAGTTCTTC. Protein: CASSRPGLAGGIFKNEQFF.